There are a few counts of the clone carrying this T cell receptor beta chain. The antigen is unknown. Genomic DNA, serving as template, underwent TCR beta VDJ and CDR3 profiling. TCRdb processed the reads anew with MiXCR; each CDR3 protein has one entry. The data contain about 190,000 distinct CDR3 sequences, 64% of them seen just once; the ten biggest clones take up roughly 46%. The CDR3 runs to 13 residues. Looked up from germline, CDR1 is SGHTA and CDR2 is FQGTGA. V was shortened by 4 bases and J by 5 bases, with 11 bases between the two germline ends. The data originate from a study of CD8+CD57+ T cells in acquired aplastic anemia. Overall study findings and caveats: Significance was not reached for CD8+ Simpson's diversity between patients and controls. It was found that some 30 CD8+ CDR3 sequences were shared between patients and controls.

Sequencing was done on a sample of sorted CD4+, CD8+, or CD8+CD57+ T cells (not recorded which) from PBMCs. This sequence joins TRBV7-3 and TRBJ2-5, with D possibly being TRBD1 (6 bases). This receptor was taken from a human donor with severe aplastic anemia or a healthy control (not recorded which). The CDR3 loop is CASSYTGSETQYF. The CDR3 region has the DNA TGTGCCAGCAGCTACACAGGGTCGGAGACCCAGTACTTC.